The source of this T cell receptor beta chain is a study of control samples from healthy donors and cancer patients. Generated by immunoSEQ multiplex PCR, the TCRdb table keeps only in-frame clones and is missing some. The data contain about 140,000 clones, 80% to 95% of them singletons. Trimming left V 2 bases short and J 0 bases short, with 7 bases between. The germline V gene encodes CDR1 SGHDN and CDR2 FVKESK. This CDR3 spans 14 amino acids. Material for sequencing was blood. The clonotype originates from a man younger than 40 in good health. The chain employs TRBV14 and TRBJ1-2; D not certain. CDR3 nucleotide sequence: TGTGCCAGCAGCCAATGGACGACTAACTATGGCTACACCTTC. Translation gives CASSQWTTNYGYTF.